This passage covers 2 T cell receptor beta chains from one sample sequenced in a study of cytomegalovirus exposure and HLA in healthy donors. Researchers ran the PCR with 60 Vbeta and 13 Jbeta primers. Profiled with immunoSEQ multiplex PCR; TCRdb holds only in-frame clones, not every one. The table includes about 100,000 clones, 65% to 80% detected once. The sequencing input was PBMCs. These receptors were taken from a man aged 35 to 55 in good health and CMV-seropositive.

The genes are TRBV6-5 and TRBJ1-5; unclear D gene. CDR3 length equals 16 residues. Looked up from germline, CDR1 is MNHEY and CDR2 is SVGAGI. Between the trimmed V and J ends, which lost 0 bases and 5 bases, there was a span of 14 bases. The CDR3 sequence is CASSYSRASPDQPQHF. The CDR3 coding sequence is TGTGCCAGCAGTTACTCGAGGGCCAGCCCTGATCAGCCCCAGCATTTT.

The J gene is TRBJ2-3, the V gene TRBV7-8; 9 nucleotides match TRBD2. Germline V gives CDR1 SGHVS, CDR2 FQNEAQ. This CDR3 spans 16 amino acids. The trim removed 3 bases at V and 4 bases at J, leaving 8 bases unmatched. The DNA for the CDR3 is TGTGCCAGCAGCTTTGCCGCGGGGGGGCCCGCAGATACGCAGTATTTT. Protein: CASSFAAGGPADTQYF.